The present entry profiles one T cell receptor beta chain with its context. The method was immunoSEQ multiplex PCR; TCRdb's version includes in-frame clones alone and lacks a portion of them. This table has about 200,000 clones, 70% to 90% appearing once. The data originate from a study of blood T cell repertoires in COVID-19. Participants in the exposed group had met a COVID-19 case in the 2 weeks before joining the study. Looked up from germline, CDR1 is SNHLY and CDR2 is FYNNEI. This CDR3 has 14 residues. Trimming cost V 0 bases and J 8 bases, with 13 bases left between them. Sequencing used PBMCs or T cells enriched from blood (not recorded which). The chain employs TRBV2 and TRBJ1-2; D is possibly TRBD1 (5 bases). The origin of this receptor is a woman aged 30 to 39 who had been exposed to COVID-19. In DNA form, the CDR3 reads TGTGCCAGCAGTGAAGCGTACCAGGGAGGAGGCTACACCTTC. The encoded protein is CASSEAYQGGGYTF.